The 30 T cell receptor beta chains given below trace back to one sample, sequenced in a study of T cell changes during pregnancy in multiple sclerosis. Profiling relied on immunoSEQ multiplex PCR, and the TCRdb table lists in-frame clones only, not all of them. This sample has fewer than 150,000 clones, with roughly 95% found just once. The sequences come from peripheral blood, collected after pregnancy. These receptors originate from a female donor with multiple sclerosis, enrolled in a pregnancy study.

The chain uses TRBV9 and TRBJ1-5; D unclear. The CDR3 extends over 14 amino acids. Trimming took 0 bases from V and 5 from J, leaving 9 bases between them. Germline CDR1 and CDR2: SGDLS and YYNGEE. CDR3 loop: CASSVGQADQPQHF. The CDR3 nucleotides are TGTGCCAGCAGCGTAGGGCAGGCAGATCAGCCCCAGCATTTT.

V and J are TRBV28 and TRBJ1-1; TRBD1 agrees at 11 bases. Germline lookup yields CDR1 MDHEN and CDR2 SYDVKM. The CDR3 length is 19 residues. V gave up 0 bases and J gave up 0 bases; unmatched junction bases: 9. CDR3 region: CASSLWNPGQGGVNTEAFF. The CDR3 nucleotides read TGTGCCAGCAGTTTATGGAATCCGGGACAGGGGGGGGTGAACACTGAAGCTTTCTTT.

This chain connects TRBV19 to TRBJ1-3; no clear D gene. The length of the CDR3 is 14 residues. Germline loops: CDR1 LNHDA, CDR2 SQIVND (reference sequence). The V gene lost 7 bases and the J gene lost 9 bases, with 19 bases spanning the gap. DNA of the CDR3: TGTGCCAGTAAAACATGGGCACCAGAAGGCACCATATATTTT. Translated, it gives CASKTWAPEGTIYF.

The chain joins TRBV30 to TRBJ2-3; 9 nucleotides agree with TRBD2. J gave up 0 bases and V 5 bases, and 6 bases lay outside the gene matches. The CDR3 length is 15 residues. The germline gives CDR1 GTSNPN, CDR2 SVGIG (reference sequence). CDR3 loop: CAWRLAGLSTDTQYF. In nucleotides, the CDR3 is TGTGCCTGGCGGCTAGCGGGGTTGAGCACAGATACGCAGTATTTT.

The chain couples TRBV30 to TRBJ1-1, with 9 bases matching TRBD1. CDR3 length: 16 residues. V gave up 4 bases and J gave up 0 bases; unmatched junction bases: 9. CDR1 GTSNPN and CDR2 SVGIG come from the germline V gene (reference sequence). The CDR3 region is CAWTTGTGLVNTEAFF. CDR3 in DNA: TGTGCCTGGACCACCGGGACAGGGTTAGTGAACACTGAAGCTTTCTTT.

The genes are TRBV28 and TRBJ1-1; D perhaps matches TRBD1 (5 bases). This CDR3 has 12 amino acids. Germline-derived CDR1 and CDR2 are MDHEN and SYDVKM. Trimming removed 4 bases at V and 6 bases at J, with 9 bases between. The DNA for the CDR3 is TGTGCCAGCAGTTCAGGGAGGGCTGAAGCTTTCTTT. Its translation is CASSSGRAEAFF.

The chain links TRBV19 to TRBJ2-6; the D gene is possibly TRBD1 (6 bases). Germline CDR1 LNHDA, CDR2 SQIVND (reference sequence). V lost 5 bases and J 1 base, leaving 12 bases between the germline ends. This CDR3 has 16 amino acids. As DNA, the CDR3 is TGTGCCAGTAGTCCAACAACAGGGTCTGGGGCCAACGTCCTGACTTTC. Encoded protein: CASSPTTGSGANVLTF.

The V gene is TRBV30, the J gene TRBJ1-5; D unresolved. This CDR3 comprises 13 residues. Trimming took 2 bases from V and 0 from J, leaving 5 bases between them. Germline CDR1 reads GTSNPN; CDR2 reads SVGIG (reference sequence). The CDR3 sequence is CAWSRDSNQPQHF. DNA of the CDR3: TGTGCCTGGAGTAGAGATAGCAATCAGCCCCAGCATTTT.

This chain connects TRBV19 to TRBJ1-1, with a tentative D call TRBD1 (6 bases). With 3 bases removed from V and 1 base from J, the gap between germline ends came to 12 bases. The germline V gene encodes CDR1 LNHDA and CDR2 SQIVND (reference sequence). This CDR3 comprises 15 residues. This CDR3 is CASSMWGGRNTEAFF. CDR3 nucleotides: TGTGCCAGTAGTATGTGGGGGGGCCGGAACACTGAAGCTTTCTTT. The complete variable domain, with remaining parts taken from reference TRBV19 and TRBJ1-1, reads DGGITQSPKYLFRKEGQNVTLSCEQNLNHDAMYWYRQDPGQGLRLIYYSQIVNDFQKGDIAEGYSVSREKKESFPLTVTSAQKNPTAFYLCASSMWGGRNTEAFFGQGTRLTVV.

This sequence joins TRBV28 and TRBJ2-3, with 7 bases identical to TRBD2. V dropped 6 bases and J dropped 0; count of bases not matched to a gene: 6. Germline V CDR1 and CDR2: MDHEN, SYDVKM. This CDR3 has 15 amino acids. The CDR3 protein is CASRKLAPSTDTQYF. CDR3 bases: TGTGCCAGCAGGAAACTAGCGCCGAGCACAGATACGCAGTATTTT.

The rearrangement links TRBV9 to TRBJ2-7; D gene ambiguous. Germline V gives CDR1 SGDLS, CDR2 YYNGEE. This CDR3 has 13 residues. Between the trimmed V and J ends, which lost 2 bases and 7 bases, there was a span of 13 bases. The CDR3 region has the DNA TGTGCCAGCAGCGTTAATACCGCGCTTGAGCAGTACTTC. Its protein product is CASSVNTALEQYF.

The chain couples TRBV28 to TRBJ1-3; 7 nucleotides align to TRBD1. The CDR3 is 13 residues long. V shed 5 bases and J 7 bases; nucleotides not matched to a gene: 5. Germline CDR1 MDHEN, CDR2 SYDVKM. CDR3 protein: CASSQLRGNTIYF. CDR3 nucleotides: TGTGCCAGCAGTCAACTCAGGGGGAACACCATATATTTT.

V and J are TRBV28 and TRBJ2-5; D uncertain. The CDR3 runs 13 residues. Looked up from germline, CDR1 is MDHEN and CDR2 is SYDVKM. Trimming cost V 2 bases and J 7 bases, with 11 bases left between them. This chain's CDR3 is CASSLPPRWTQYF. DNA of the CDR3: TGTGCCAGCAGTTTACCACCCAGGTGGACCCAGTACTTC.

The V and J genes are TRBV19 and TRBJ2-1, with 10 bases that match TRBD1. The trim removed 5 bases at V and 7 bases at J, leaving 8 bases unmatched. The CDR3 is made up of 15 amino acids. The germline gives CDR1 LNHDA, CDR2 SQIVND (reference sequence). For the CDR3, the DNA is TGTGCCAGTAGTCCCGACCGGGACAGGGGTAATGAGCAGTTCTTC. The encoded protein is CASSPDRDRGNEQFF.

The rearrangement joins TRBV6-1 to TRBJ2-5; D is unresolved. The CDR3 sequence is 11 residues long. CDR1 MNHNS and CDR2 SASEGT come from the germline V gene. V gave up 3 bases and J gave up 5 bases, with 4 bases separating them. The CDR3 sequence: CASSDLETQYF. The CDR3 coding sequence is TGTGCCAGCAGTGACCTGGAGACCCAGTACTTC.

The CDR3 here is CASTWDWSSGNTIYF. The CDR3 nucleotides read TGTGCCAGCACCTGGGACTGGAGCTCTGGAAACACCATATATTTT. The chain couples TRBV2 to TRBJ1-3; D perhaps matches TRBD1 (5 bases). Germline loops: CDR1 SNHLY, CDR2 FYNNEI. The length of the CDR3 is 15 residues. Trimming took off 7 bases at V and 0 bases at J, with 13 bases between the two ends.

This sequence joins TRBV30 and TRBJ1-2, with 7 bases that match TRBD1. V lost 2 bases and J lost 2; bases outside the gene matches: 8. CDR1 GTSNPN and CDR2 SVGIG come from the germline V gene (reference sequence). The CDR3 has 15 amino acids. CDR3 sequence (DNA): TGTGCCTGGAGTACCTTAGGACAGGAAAACTATGGCTACACCTTC. It encodes CAWSTLGQENYGYTF. The whole variable domain, filled in from reference TRBV30 and TRBJ1-2, reads SQTIHQWPATLVQPVGSPLSLECTVEGTSNPNLYWYRQAAGRGLQLLFYSVGIGQISSEVPQNLSASRPQDRQFILSSKKLLLSDSGFYLCAWSTLGQENYGYTFGSGTRLTVV.

There are a few counts of this clone. V and J are TRBV28 and TRBJ2-2; 16 bases align to TRBD2. The trim removed 0 bases at V and 8 bases at J, leaving 3 bases unmatched. CDR1 is MDHEN and CDR2 is SYDVKM in the germline V gene. The CDR3 spans 17 residues. DNA of the CDR3: TGTGCCAGCAGTTTATGGGGACTAGCGGGAGGGCCGGGGGAGCTGTTTTTT. Its protein product is CASSLWGLAGGPGELFF.

The chain employs TRBV7-9 and TRBJ2-2, with 10 bases aligning to TRBD2. CDR3 length: 15 residues. Germline V gives CDR1 SEHNR, CDR2 FQNEAQ (reference sequence). Trimming removed 3 bases from V and 6 bases from J; junction bases left unmatched: 4. For the CDR3, the DNA is TGTGCCAGCAGCTTTACGAGCGGGAGGGCCGGGGAGCTGTTTTTT. Its translation: CASSFTSGRAGELFF.

This chain connects TRBV4-2 to TRBJ1-3; 7 nucleotides line up with TRBD1. The V and J ends lost 3 bases and 1 base, in that order; junction bases with no gene match: 6. Germline V gene data show CDR1 as LGHNA and CDR2 as YNFKEQ. The CDR3 is 16 residues long. The CDR3 protein is CASSQAPGGSGNTIYF. As DNA, the CDR3 is TGTGCCAGCAGCCAGGCCCCAGGGGGATCTGGAAACACCATATATTTT.

The chain carries TRBV2 and TRBJ1-3; D gene unclear. V was cut by 6 bases and J by 0 bases, with 15 bases left in between. CDR3 length: 16 amino acids. From germline, CDR1 is SNHLY and CDR2 FYNNEI. The DNA for the CDR3 is TGTGCCAGCAGAGTGGGAGGCGGAATCTCTGGAAACACCATATATTTT. It translates to CASRVGGGISGNTIYF.

This clone was seen once. The rearrangement uses TRBV27 and TRBJ2-5; D is possibly TRBD2 (6 bases). In germline, CDR1 is MNHEY, CDR2 SMNVEV (reference sequence). The V gene lost 7 bases and the J gene lost 3 bases, with 15 bases spanning the gap. The CDR3 consists of 14 residues. This chain's CDR3 is CASKLSPGEETQYF. The CDR3 DNA reads TGTGCCAGCAAACTCTCCCCGGGGGAAGAGACCCAGTACTTC.

The chain links TRBV5-6 to TRBJ2-6, with 7 bases identical to TRBD2. V lost 4 bases, J lost 0 bases, and 4 bases stayed unmatched. The CDR3 sequence is 16 residues long. In germline, CDR1 is SGHDT, CDR2 YYEEEE. The CDR3 DNA is TGTGCCAGCAGCCTGGGGGGGGTCTCTGGGGCCAACGTCCTGACTTTC. Protein: CASSLGGVSGANVLTF.

The chain employs TRBV7-2 and TRBJ2-3; the match to TRBD2 covers 15 bases. The CDR3 spans 19 residues. V lost 2 bases and J lost 6; bases outside the gene matches: 12. Germline V gene lookup returns CDR1 SGHTA and CDR2 FQGNSA. In DNA, the CDR3 is TGTGCCAGCAGCTTAACCTGGACTAGCGGGAGGGTATTAGTTGATACGCAGTATTTT. The encoded protein is CASSLTWTSGRVLVDTQYF.

V gene TRBV29-1 combines with J gene TRBJ2-3, with D possibly TRBD1 on 5 matching bases. Germline lookup yields CDR1 SQVTM and CDR2 ANQGSEA. CDR3 length: 13 residues. Trimming left V 3 bases short and J 4 bases short, with 11 bases between. The CDR3 nucleotides read TGCAGCGTTGAGATCAGGGTGGCAGATACGCAGTATTTT. Translating gives CSVEIRVADTQYF.

The V gene is TRBV7-3, the J gene TRBJ2-6; a weak D match, TRBD1 (5 bases). V dropped 5 bases and J dropped 3 bases, with 17 bases sitting between them. Germline CDR1 and CDR2: SGHTA and FQGTGA. The CDR3 sequence is 17 residues long. The CDR3 spells CASSPFRVGDGANVLTF. CDR3 nucleotides: TGTGCCAGCAGCCCGTTCAGGGTTGGGGATGGGGCCAACGTCCTGACTTTC.

V and J are TRBV6-1 and TRBJ1-2; 7 bases map to TRBD1. V trimming: 7 bases; J trimming: 8 bases; junction bases outside the gene matches: 16. Germline V gives CDR1 MNHNS, CDR2 SASEGT. This CDR3 is built from 15 residues. The CDR3 sequence: CASTGQGGQPRGYTF. The CDR3 nucleotides are TGTGCCAGCACCGGTCAGGGGGGACAGCCAAGGGGCTACACCTTC.

V and J are TRBV7-9 and TRBJ2-1; D possibly corresponds to TRBD2 (6 bases). Germline loops: CDR1 SEHNR, CDR2 FQNEAQ (reference sequence). Trimming pared 5 bases from V and 6 bases from J, leaving 14 bases between. The CDR3 has 14 amino acids. The DNA for the CDR3 is TGTGCCAGCAGCCCGGGAGTGCGGGGCAATGAGCAGTTCTTC. Protein: CASSPGVRGNEQFF.

This sequence joins TRBV2 and TRBJ1-1; D unclear. Germline V gene lookup returns CDR1 SNHLY and CDR2 FYNNEI. The germline V and J ends were trimmed by 2 bases and 0 bases, with 16 bases remaining between them. The CDR3 consists of 17 residues. The CDR3 is CASSETFFSAMNTEAFF. The CDR3 nucleotides read TGTGCCAGCAGTGAAACGTTTTTCAGCGCCATGAACACTGAAGCTTTCTTT.

CDR3 residues: CASSEALGLYTRRFF. The CDR3 DNA reads as TGTGCCAGCAGTGAAGCGCTAGGTCTTTACACCAGAAGGTTCTTC. V and J are TRBV2 and TRBJ2-1; D is undetermined. The CDR3 has 15 residues. The germline gives CDR1 SNHLY, CDR2 FYNNEI. V shed 0 bases and J shed 15 bases, with 21 bases lying between them.